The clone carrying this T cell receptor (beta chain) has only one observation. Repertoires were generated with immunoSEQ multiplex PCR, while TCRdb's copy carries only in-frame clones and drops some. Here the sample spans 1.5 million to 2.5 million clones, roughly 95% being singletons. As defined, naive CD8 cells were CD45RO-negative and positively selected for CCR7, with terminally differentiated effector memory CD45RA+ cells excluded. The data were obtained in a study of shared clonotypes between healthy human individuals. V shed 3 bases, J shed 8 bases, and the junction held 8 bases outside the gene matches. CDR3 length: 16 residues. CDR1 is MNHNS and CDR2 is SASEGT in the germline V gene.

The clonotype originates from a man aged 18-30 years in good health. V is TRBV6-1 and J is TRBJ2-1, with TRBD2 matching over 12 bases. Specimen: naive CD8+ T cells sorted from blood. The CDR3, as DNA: TGTGCCAGCAGTGAGTTACTAGCGGGGGGTGATGATGAGCAGTTCTTC. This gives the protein CASSELLAGGDDEQFF.